This T cell receptor (beta chain) was documented in a study of blood T cell repertoires in COVID-19. Germline loops: CDR1 SGHNT, CDR2 YYREEE (reference sequence). Trimming stripped 1 base from V and 15 bases from J, with 23 bases between. The CDR3 is 15 residues long. Original analysis: Estimation of nucleated cell counts relied on the amplification of reference gene primers. Measured with immunoSEQ multiplex PCR; TCRdb has only the in-frame clones, and not every one. The DNA was the basis for D and trimming; V, J and clone size are from that table. This table has 95,000 to 100,000 clones, about 89% appearing once.

The receptor was derived from a man aged 45-60 years with acute or convalescent COVID-19. Sequencing was carried out using peripheral blood. The J gene is TRBJ1-5, the V gene TRBV5-4, with D perhaps matching TRBD1 (5 bases). The CDR3 here is CASSLNKGSTAPAHF. CDR3 DNA sequence: TGTGCCAGCAGCTTGAATAAGGGGTCTACAGCCCCAGCGCATTTT.